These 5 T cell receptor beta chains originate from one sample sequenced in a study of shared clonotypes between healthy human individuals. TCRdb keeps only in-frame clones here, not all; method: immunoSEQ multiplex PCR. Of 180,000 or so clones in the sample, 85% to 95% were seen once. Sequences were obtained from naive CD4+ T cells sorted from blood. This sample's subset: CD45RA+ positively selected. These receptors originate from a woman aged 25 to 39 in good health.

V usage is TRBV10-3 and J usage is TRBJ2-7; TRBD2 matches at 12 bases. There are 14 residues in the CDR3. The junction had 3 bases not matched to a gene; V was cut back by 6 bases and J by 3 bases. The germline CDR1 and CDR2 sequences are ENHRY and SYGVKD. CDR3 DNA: TGTGCCATCAGCGGACTAGCGGGATACTACGAGCAGTACTTC. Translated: CAISGLAGYYEQYF.

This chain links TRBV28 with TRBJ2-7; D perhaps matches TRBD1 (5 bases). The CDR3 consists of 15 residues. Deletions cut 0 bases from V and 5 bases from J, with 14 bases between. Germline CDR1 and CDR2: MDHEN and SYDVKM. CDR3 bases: TGTGCCAGCAGTTTATGGACAGAAGCTCTCAACGAGCAGTACTTC. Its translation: CASSLWTEALNEQYF. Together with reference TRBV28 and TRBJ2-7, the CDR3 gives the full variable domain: DVKVTQSSRYLVKRTGEKVFLECVQDMDHENMFWYRQDPGLGLRLIYFSYDVKMKEKGDIPEGYSVSREKKERFSLILESASTNQTSMYLCASSLWTEALNEQYFGPGTRLTVT.

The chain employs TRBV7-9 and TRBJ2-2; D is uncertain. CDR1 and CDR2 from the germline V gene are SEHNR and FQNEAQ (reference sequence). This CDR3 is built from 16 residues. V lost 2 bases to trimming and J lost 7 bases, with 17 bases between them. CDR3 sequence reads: CASSLHWVGHNGELFF. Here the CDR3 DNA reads TGTGCCAGCAGCTTACACTGGGTAGGGCACAACGGGGAGCTGTTTTTT. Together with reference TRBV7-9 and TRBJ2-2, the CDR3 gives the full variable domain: DTGVSQNPRHKITKRGQNVTFRCDPISEHNRLYWYRQTLGQGPEFLTYFQNEAQLEKSRLLSDRFSAERPKGSFSTLEIQRTEQGDSAMYLCASSLHWVGHNGELFFGEGSRLTVL.

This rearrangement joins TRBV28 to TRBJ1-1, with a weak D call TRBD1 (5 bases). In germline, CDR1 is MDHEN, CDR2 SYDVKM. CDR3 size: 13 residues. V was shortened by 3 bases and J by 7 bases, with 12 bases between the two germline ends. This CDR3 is CASSFGQGGEAFF. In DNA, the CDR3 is TGTGCCAGCAGTTTCGGGCAGGGAGGTGAAGCTTTCTTT. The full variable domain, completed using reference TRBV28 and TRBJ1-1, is DVKVTQSSRYLVKRTGEKVFLECVQDMDHENMFWYRQDPGLGLRLIYFSYDVKMKEKGDIPEGYSVSREKKERFSLILESASTNQTSMYLCASSFGQGGEAFFGQGTRLTVV.

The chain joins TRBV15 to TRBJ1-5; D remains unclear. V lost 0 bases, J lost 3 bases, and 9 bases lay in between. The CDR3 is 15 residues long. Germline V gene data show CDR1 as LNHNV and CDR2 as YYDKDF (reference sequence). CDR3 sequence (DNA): TGTGCCACCAGCAGAGATCCGACCTCCAATCAGCCCCAGCATTTT. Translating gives CATSRDPTSNQPQHF.